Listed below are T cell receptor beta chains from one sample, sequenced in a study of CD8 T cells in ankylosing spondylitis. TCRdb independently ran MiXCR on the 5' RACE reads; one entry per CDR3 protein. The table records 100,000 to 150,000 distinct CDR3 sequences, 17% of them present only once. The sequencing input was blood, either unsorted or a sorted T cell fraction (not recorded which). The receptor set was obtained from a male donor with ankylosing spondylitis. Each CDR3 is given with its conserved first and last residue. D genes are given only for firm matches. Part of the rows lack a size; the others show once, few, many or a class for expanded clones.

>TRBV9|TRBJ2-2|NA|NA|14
CASSLGPVTGELFF
TGTGCCAGCAGCCTAGGACCGGTCACCGGGGAGCTGTTTTTT
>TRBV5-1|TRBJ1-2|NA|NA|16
CASTPGLLTANYGYTF
TGCGCCAGCACCCCTGGACTTTTGACAGCTAACTATGGCTACACCTTC
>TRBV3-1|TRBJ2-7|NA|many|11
CASSQVNEQYF
TGTGCCAGCAGCCAAGTCAACGAGCAGTACTTC
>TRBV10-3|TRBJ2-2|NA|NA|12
CAITVSSGELFF
TGTGCCATCACGGTCTCGTCCGGGGAGCTGTTTTTT
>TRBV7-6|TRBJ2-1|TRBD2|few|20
CASSLVIGTSGRSGGNEQFF
TGTGCCAGCAGCTTAGTTATTGGGACTAGCGGCCGCTCAGGGGGCAATGAGCAGTTCTTC
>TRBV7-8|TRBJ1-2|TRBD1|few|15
CASSQGGRAIYGYTF
TGTGCCAGCAGCCAGGGGGGGAGGGCGATCTATGGCTACACCTTC
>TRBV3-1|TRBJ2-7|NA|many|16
CASKAKGEESSYEQYF
TGTGCCAGCAAAGCCAAGGGTGAGGAAAGCTCCTACGAGCAGTACTTC
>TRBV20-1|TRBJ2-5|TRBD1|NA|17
CSAEAGDRGRLQETQYF
TGCAGTGCCGAAGCGGGGGACAGGGGCCGCCTCCAAGAGACCCAGTACTTC
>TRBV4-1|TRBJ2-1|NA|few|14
CASSAGTQDNEQFF
TGCGCCAGCAGCGCCGGGACGCAGGACAATGAGCAGTTCTTC
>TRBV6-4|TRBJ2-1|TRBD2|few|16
CASRSGREDRYNEQFF
TGTGCCAGCCGCTCCGGGCGGGAGGATAGGTACAATGAGCAGTTCTTC
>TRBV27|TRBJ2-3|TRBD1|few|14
CASSPGTETDTQYF
TGTGCCAGCAGTCCGGGGACAGAGACAGATACGCAGTATTTT
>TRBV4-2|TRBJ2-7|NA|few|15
CASSRLGGASYEQYF
TGTGCCAGCAGCCGACTAGGGGGCGCCTCCTACGAGCAGTACTTC
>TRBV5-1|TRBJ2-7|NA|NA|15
CASSSPYGSFYEQYF
TGCGCCAGCAGCTCCCCGTACGGGAGCTTCTACGAGCAGTACTTC
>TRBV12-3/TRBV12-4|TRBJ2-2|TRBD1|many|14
CASSETGLTGELFF
TGTGCCAGCAGTGAGACAGGGCTCACCGGGGAGCTGTTTTTT
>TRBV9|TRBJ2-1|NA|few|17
CASSVAASESSYNEQFF
TGTGCCAGCAGCGTAGCCGCCAGCGAGAGCTCCTACAATGAGCAGTTCTTC
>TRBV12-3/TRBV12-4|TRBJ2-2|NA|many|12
CASSSGTGELFF
TGTGCCAGCAGTTCCGGGACAGGGGAGCTGTTTTTT
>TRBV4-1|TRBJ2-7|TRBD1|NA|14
CASSQVDREYEQYF
TGCGCCAGCAGCCAAGTAGACAGGGAATACGAGCAGTACTTC
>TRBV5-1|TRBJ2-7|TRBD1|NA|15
CASSTTGGPNYEQYF
TGCGCCAGCAGCACAACAGGGGGACCAAACTACGAGCAGTACTTC
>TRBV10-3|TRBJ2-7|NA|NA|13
CAISTGTSYEQYF
TGTGCCATCAGCACAGGAACCTCCTACGAGCAGTACTTC
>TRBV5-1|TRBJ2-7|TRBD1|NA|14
CASSPWDRAYEQYF
TGCGCCAGCAGCCCCTGGGACAGAGCCTACGAGCAGTACTTC
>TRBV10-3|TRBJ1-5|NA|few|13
CAISEFLAGAQHF
TGTGCCATCAGTGAGTTTCTGGCAGGGGCCCAGCATTTT
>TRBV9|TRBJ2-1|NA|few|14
CASSVGKVGDEQFF
TGTGCCAGCAGCGTAGGGAAGGTTGGGGATGAGCAGTTCTTC
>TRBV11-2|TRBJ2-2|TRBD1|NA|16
CASSRPDRGDTGELFF
TGTGCCAGCAGCCGCCCCGACAGGGGTGACACCGGGGAGCTGTTTTTT
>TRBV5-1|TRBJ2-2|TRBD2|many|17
CASSFLKREHMSGELFF
TGCGCCAGCAGCTTCCTTAAGCGGGAGCACATGTCCGGGGAGCTGTTTTTT
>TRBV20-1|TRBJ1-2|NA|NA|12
CSTGPGGYGYTF
TGCAGTACGGGCCCGGGCGGCTATGGCTACACCTTC
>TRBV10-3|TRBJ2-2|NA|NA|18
CAIKGEPALGELAGELFF
TGTGCCATCAAAGGGGAACCCGCGTTAGGGGAGTTGGCCGGGGAGCTGTTTTTT
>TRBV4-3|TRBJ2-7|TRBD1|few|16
CASSQDRAGGAYEQYF
TGCGCCAGCAGCCAAGATCGGGCAGGGGGTGCCTACGAGCAGTACTTC
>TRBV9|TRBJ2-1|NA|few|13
CASSELAYNEQFF
TGTGCCAGCAGCGAACTAGCCTACAATGAGCAGTTCTTC
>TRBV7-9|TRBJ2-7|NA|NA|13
CASSPMGSYEQYF
TGTGCCAGCAGCCCCATGGGTTCCTACGAGCAGTACTTC
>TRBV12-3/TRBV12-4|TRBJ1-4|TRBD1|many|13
CASTGVTNEKLFF
TGTGCCAGTACAGGGGTAACTAATGAAAAACTGTTTTTT
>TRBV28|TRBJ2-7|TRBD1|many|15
CASSFPGGSSYEQYF
TGTGCCAGCAGTTTCCCAGGGGGTTCCTCCTACGAGCAGTACTTC
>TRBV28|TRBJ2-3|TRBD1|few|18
CASSFTPTSTGSTDTQYF
TGTGCCAGCAGTTTCACCCCCACTTCGACAGGGAGCACAGATACGCAGTATTTT
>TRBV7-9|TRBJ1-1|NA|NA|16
CASSPLLDRANTEAFF
TGTGCCAGCAGCCCCCTACTGGACAGAGCGAACACTGAAGCTTTCTTT
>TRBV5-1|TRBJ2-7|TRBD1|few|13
CASSMTGSYEQYF
TGCGCCAGCAGCATGACAGGGTCCTACGAGCAGTACTTC
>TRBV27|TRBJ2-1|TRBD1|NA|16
CASSQGQGALYNEQFF
TGTGCCAGCAGCCAGGGACAGGGGGCTTTATACAATGAGCAGTTCTTC
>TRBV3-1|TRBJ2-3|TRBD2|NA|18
CASSHLSGLPGRPDTQYF
TGTGCCAGCAGCCATTTAAGTGGGCTACCCGGGAGGCCAGATACGCAGTATTTT
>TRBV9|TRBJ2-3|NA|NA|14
CASSNEGVSDTQYF
TGTGCCAGCAGTAACGAGGGGGTCTCAGATACGCAGTATTTT
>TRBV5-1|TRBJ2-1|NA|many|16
CASSLAPGLDYNEQFF
TGCGCCAGCAGCTTGGCCCCGGGACTGGACTACAATGAGCAGTTCTTC
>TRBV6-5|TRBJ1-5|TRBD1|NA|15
CASSYSGTGYQPQHF
TGTGCCAGCAGCTACTCCGGGACAGGGTACCAGCCCCAGCATTTT
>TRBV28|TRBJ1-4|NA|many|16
CASSQTWGSTNEKLFF
TGTGCCAGCAGCCAAACTTGGGGATCAACTAATGAAAAACTGTTTTTT
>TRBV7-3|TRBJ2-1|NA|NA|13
CASSLGGLFEQFF
TGTGCCAGCAGCTTGGGGGGACTTTTTGAGCAGTTCTTC
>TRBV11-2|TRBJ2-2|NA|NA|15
CASSLWDGNTGELFF
TGTGCCAGCAGCTTGTGGGACGGGAACACCGGGGAGCTGTTTTTT
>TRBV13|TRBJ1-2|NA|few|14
CASSPFQGNYGYTF
TGTGCCAGCAGCCCATTCCAGGGGAACTATGGCTACACCTTC
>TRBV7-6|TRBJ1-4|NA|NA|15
CASSVGGRTNEKLFF
TGTGCCAGCAGCGTCGGGGGGCGAACTAATGAAAAACTGTTTTTT